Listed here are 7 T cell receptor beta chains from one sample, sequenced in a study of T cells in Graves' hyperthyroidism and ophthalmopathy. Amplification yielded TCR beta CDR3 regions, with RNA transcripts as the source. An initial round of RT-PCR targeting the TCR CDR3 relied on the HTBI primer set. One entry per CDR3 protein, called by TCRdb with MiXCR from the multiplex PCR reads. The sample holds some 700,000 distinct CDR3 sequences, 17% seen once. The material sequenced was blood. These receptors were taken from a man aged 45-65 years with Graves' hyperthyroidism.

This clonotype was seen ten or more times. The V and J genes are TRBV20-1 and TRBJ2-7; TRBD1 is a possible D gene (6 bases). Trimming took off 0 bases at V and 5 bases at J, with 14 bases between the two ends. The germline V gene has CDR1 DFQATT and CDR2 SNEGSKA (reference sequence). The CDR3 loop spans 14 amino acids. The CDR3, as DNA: TGCAGTGCTAGAGACGAGGGGGTCGGTCACGAGCAGTACTTC. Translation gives CSARDEGVGHEQYF.

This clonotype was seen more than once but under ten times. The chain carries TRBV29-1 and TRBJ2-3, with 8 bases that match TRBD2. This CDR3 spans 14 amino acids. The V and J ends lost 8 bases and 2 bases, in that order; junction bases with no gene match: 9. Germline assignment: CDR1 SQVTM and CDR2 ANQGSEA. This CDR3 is CSSPGGSTTDTQYF. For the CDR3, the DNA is TGCAGCTCCCCGGGGGGGAGTACCACAGATACGCAGTATTTT.

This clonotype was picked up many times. Here the CDR3 DNA reads TGTGCCAGCAGCGGTGGGAGGGCCGGGACCGGGGAGCTGTTTTTT. As protein: CASSGGRAGTGELFF. This chain connects TRBV7-2 to TRBJ2-2, with 7 positions matching TRBD2. The ends lost 5 bases at V and 5 bases at J; junction bases unmatched: 8. Germline V gene lookup returns CDR1 SGHTA and CDR2 FQGNSA. The CDR3 has 15 amino acids.

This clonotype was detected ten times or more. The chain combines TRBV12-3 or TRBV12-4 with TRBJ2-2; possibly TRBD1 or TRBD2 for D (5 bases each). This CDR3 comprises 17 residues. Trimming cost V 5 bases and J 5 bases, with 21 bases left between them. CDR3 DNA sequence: TGTGCCAGCAGTCCTAGGGGAACCCAAGGACTTACCGGGGAGCTGTTTTTT. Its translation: CASSPRGTQGLTGELFF.

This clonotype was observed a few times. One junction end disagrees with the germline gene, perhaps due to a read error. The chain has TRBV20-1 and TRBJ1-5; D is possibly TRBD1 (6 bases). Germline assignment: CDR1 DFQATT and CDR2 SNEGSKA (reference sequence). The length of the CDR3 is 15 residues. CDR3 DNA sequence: TGCAGTGCTAGAGATGCAGGCAGGGGAGATCGGCCCCGGCATTTT. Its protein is CSARDAGRGDRPRHF.

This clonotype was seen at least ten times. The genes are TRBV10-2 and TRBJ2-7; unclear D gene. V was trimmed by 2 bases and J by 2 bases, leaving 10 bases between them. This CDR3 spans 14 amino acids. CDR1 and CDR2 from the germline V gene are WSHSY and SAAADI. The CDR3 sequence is CASSEPVLTYEQYF. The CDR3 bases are TGCGCCAGCAGTGAGCCCGTTCTTACCTACGAGCAGTACTTC.

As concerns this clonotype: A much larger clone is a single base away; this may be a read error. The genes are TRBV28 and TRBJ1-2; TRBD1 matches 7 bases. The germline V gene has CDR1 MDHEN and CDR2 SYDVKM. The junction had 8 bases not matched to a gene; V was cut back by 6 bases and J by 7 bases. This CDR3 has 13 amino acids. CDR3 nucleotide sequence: TGTGCCAGCAGGTACGACAGGGAATCTGGCTACACCTTC. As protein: CASRYDRESGYTF.